These 15 T cell receptor beta chains came from one sample sequenced in a study of beta chain features in type 1 diabetes. Expressed TCRB transcripts were sequenced after all isolated RNA was converted to cDNA. Produced via immunoSEQ multiplex PCR; TCRdb's table is partial and in-frame only. The sample holds 680,000 or so clones; 15% to 18% are singletons and the top ten take approximately 0.099%. The sequenced sample was naive CD4+ T cells from blood. The source is a man aged 18 to 29 in good health.

This clone was seen a handful of times. The V and J genes are TRBV7-2 and TRBJ1-4; perhaps TRBD1 as D (6 bases). Deletions cut 1 base from V and 5 bases from J, with 11 bases between. Looked up from germline, CDR1 is SGHTA and CDR2 is FQGNSA. The CDR3 is made up of 15 amino acids. The CDR3 loop reads CASSLGQGNNEKLFF. The CDR3 DNA follows: TGTGCCAGCAGCTTAGGTCAGGGGAACAATGAAAAACTGTTTTTT. The full variable domain, with the rest looked up from reference TRBV7-2 and TRBJ1-4, is GAGVSQSPSNKVTEKGKDVELRCDPISGHTALYWYRQSLGQGLEFLIYFQGNSAPDKSGLPSDRFSAERTGGSVSTLTIQRTQQEDSAVYLCASSLGQGNNEKLFFGSGTQLSVL.

The rearrangement uses TRBV19 and TRBJ2-5, with D perhaps matching TRBD2 (6 bases). This CDR3 has 14 residues. The germline CDR1 and CDR2 sequences are LNHDA and SQIVND (reference sequence). V lost 1 base, J lost 5 bases, and 11 bases lay in between. CDR3 region: CASSIGREWETQYF. For the CDR3, the DNA is TGTGCCAGTAGTATAGGGCGGGAATGGGAGACCCAGTACTTC.

The rearrangement links TRBV21-1 to TRBJ1-2. TRBV21-1 is an annotated pseudogene. The CDR3 totals 16 residues. This chain's CDR3 is CASSKGRDLGIYGYTF. Written as DNA, the CDR3 is TGTGCCAGCAGCAAAGGGAGAGATCTAGGGATATATGGCTACACCTTC.

This clone was seen once. The genes are TRBV6-5 and TRBJ2-7; 8 nucleotides match TRBD1. Germline V gives CDR1 MNHEY, CDR2 SVGAGI. V shed 7 bases and J 4 bases; nucleotides not matched to a gene: 12. This CDR3 comprises 15 residues. CDR3 coding DNA: TGTGCCAGCAAGGAAGGGGGGACAGGTTATTACGAGCAGTACTTC. Its protein is CASKEGGTGYYEQYF.

The V call is TRBV9, the J call TRBJ1-2, with TRBD1 identical over 10 bases. This CDR3 is 17 amino acids long. V shed 3 bases and J 1 base; nucleotides not matched to a gene: 9. Looked up from germline, CDR1 is SGDLS and CDR2 is YYNGEE. The CDR3 sequence: CASSAHAGTGDNYGYTF. CDR3 DNA: TGTGCCAGCAGCGCCCATGCCGGGACAGGGGATAACTATGGCTACACCTTC.

This clone has more than one count but fewer than ten. V usage is TRBV7-7 and J usage is TRBJ2-1; D assignment may be TRBD1 or TRBD2 (5 bases each). V shed 5 bases and J shed 6 bases, with 17 bases lying between them. Germline CDR1 and CDR2: SSHAT and FNYEAQ (reference sequence). The CDR3 loop spans 15 amino acids. CDR3 bases: TGTGCCAGCAGCCTAGGGACCTCTGGGGGCAATGAGCAGTTCTTC. It specifies CASSLGTSGGNEQFF.

This clone has just a few counts. The V gene is TRBV4-2, the J gene TRBJ2-1; 8 bases fit TRBD2. Germline V gene lookup returns CDR1 LGHNA and CDR2 YNFKEQ. Trimming at V came to 3 bases and at J to 0 bases, leaving 13 bases not matched to a gene. The CDR3 has 19 residues. CDR3 region: CASSHLSGTRASSYNEQFF. CDR3 DNA sequence: TGTGCCAGCAGCCACCTTAGCGGGACGAGGGCCTCCTCCTACAATGAGCAGTTCTTC.

The CDR3, as DNA: TGTGCCAGCAGCTTAACGGGGTCGGGCACAGATACGCAGTATTTT. Translating gives CASSLTGSGTDTQYF. The chain couples TRBV7-9 to TRBJ2-3; a weak D match, TRBD2 (5 bases). V gave up 2 bases and J gave up 1 base, with 10 bases separating them. Per germline, CDR1 SEHNR and CDR2 FQNEAQ (reference sequence). The CDR3 extends over 15 amino acids.

Only a few counts were recorded for this clone. The chain employs TRBV15 and TRBJ2-5; 7 bases match TRBD2. This CDR3 is 12 amino acids long. Germline V gene data show CDR1 as LNHNV and CDR2 as YYDKDF (reference sequence). Trimming removed 4 bases from V and 5 bases from J; junction bases left unmatched: 1. The CDR3 sequence is CATSNGGETQYF. The CDR3 coding sequence is TGTGCCACCAGCAACGGGGGGGAGACCCAGTACTTC.

This clone came up a few times. The chain is built from TRBV7-9 and TRBJ1-2, with unresolved D. This CDR3 region has 12 residues. The V gene's germline CDR1 is SEHNR and CDR2 FQNEAQ (reference sequence). Deletions cut 8 bases from V and 3 bases from J, with 10 bases between. The CDR3 region has the DNA TGTGCCAGCTCGCGGAGCGACTATGGCTACACCTTC. It translates to CASSRSDYGYTF.

This clone occurred a few times. The chain joins TRBV7-3 to TRBJ2-1; D unclear. The V gene lost 5 bases and the J gene lost 0 bases, with 8 bases spanning the gap. The germline V gene encodes CDR1 SGHTA and CDR2 FQGTGA. The CDR3 length is 14 residues. DNA for the CDR3: TGTGCCAGCAGCAAGCATCGCTCCTACAATGAGCAGTTCTTC. It is translated as CASSKHRSYNEQFF.

The chain combines TRBV28 with TRBJ1-3; TRBD1 matches at 9 bases. There are 16 residues in the CDR3. Germline CDR1 is MDHEN and CDR2 is SYDVKM. V was clipped by 4 bases and J by 1 base; unmatched bases: 5. CDR3 residues: CASSSGQGSSGNTIYF. The CDR3 DNA is TGTGCCAGCAGTTCGGGACAGGGATCATCTGGAAACACCATATATTTT.

The chain couples TRBV19 to TRBJ2-4, with no clear D. CDR1 LNHDA and CDR2 SQIVND come from the germline V gene (reference sequence). CDR3 length equals 15 residues. Trimming removed 3 bases from V and 0 bases from J, with 9 bases in between. CDR3 loop: CASSIAALAKNIQYF. In nucleotides, the CDR3 is TGTGCCAGTAGTATCGCGGCGCTAGCCAAAAACATTCAGTACTTC.

The CDR3 loop reads CASSRTGLGTGELFF. DNA of the CDR3: TGTGCCAGCAGCCGAACAGGGTTGGGCACCGGGGAGCTGTTTTTT. The chain uses TRBV7-9 and TRBJ2-2; a possible D gene is TRBD1 (6 bases). This CDR3 is 15 amino acids long. Deletions cut 5 bases from V and 4 bases from J, with 14 bases between. CDR1 is SEHNR and CDR2 is FQNEAQ in the germline V gene (reference sequence).

V usage is TRBV6-5 and J usage is TRBJ2-5; weak D call: TRBD1 (5 bases). The CDR3 totals 14 residues. The germline gives CDR1 MNHEY, CDR2 SVGAGI. With 3 bases removed from V and 5 bases from J, the gap between germline ends came to 13 bases. The CDR3 protein is CASSYLRGTETQYF. CDR3 bases: TGTGCCAGCAGTTATCTTAGGGGAACTGAGACCCAGTACTTC.